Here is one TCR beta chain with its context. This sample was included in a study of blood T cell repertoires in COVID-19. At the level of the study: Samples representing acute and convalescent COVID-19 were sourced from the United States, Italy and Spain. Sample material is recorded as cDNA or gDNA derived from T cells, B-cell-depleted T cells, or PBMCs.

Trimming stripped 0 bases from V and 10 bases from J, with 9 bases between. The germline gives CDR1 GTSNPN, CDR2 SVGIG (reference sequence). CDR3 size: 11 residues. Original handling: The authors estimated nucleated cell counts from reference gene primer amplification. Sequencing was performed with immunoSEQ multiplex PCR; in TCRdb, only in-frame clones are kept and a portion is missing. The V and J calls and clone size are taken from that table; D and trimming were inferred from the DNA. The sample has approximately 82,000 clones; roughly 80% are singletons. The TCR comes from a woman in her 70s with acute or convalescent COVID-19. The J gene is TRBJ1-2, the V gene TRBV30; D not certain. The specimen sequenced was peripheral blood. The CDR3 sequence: CAWSVGLAYTF. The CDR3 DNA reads TGTGCCTGGAGTGTTGGTCTAGCCTACACCTTC.